This T cell receptor (beta chain) stems from a study of glioma-infiltrating T cells after dendritic cell vaccination. The data were produced by immunoSEQ multiplex PCR, yet TCRdb's version contains in-frame clones alone and is incomplete. The sample lists around 100,000 clones, 75% to 90% occurring once. Per germline, CDR1 SGDLS and CDR2 YYNGEE. With 4 bases removed from V and 1 base from J, the gap between germline ends came to 9 bases. The CDR3 length is 14 residues. Time point reported: after dendritic cell vaccination, including at tumor progression/relapse. The receptor was isolated from a human donor with glioblastoma. J is TRBJ1-3 and V is TRBV9; a weak D match, TRBD1 (6 bases). Source: blood, taken after dendritic cell vaccination. CDR3 bases: TGTGCCAGCAGCCCCAGGGGTTCTGGAAACACCATATATTTT. Amino acids: CASSPRGSGNTIYF. The whole variable domain, filled in from reference TRBV9 and TRBJ1-3, reads DSGVTQTPKHLITATGQRVTLRCSPRSGDLSVYWYQQSLDQGLQFLIQYYNGEERAKGNILERFSAQQFPDLHSELNLSSLELGDSALYFCASSPRGSGNTIYFGEGSWLTVV.